These T cell receptor beta chains were read from a single sample in a study of blood T cell repertoires in COVID-19. This table comes from immunoSEQ multiplex PCR, and its TCRdb copy is limited to in-frame clones, with some not included. Here the sample spans approximately 250,000 clones, roughly 84% being singletons. Sequenced sample: peripheral blood. All receptors come from a man aged 35-49 years who had recovered from COVID-19. The CDR3 runs from the conserved cysteine through the conserved F or W. D genes are given only for firm matches. Not every row has a clone size; where given, it reads once, few, many or a size class.

J gene | clone size | V gene | D gene | CDR3 DNA | CDR3 protein
TRBJ2-1 | - | TRBV7-9 | - | TGTGCCAGCGGCAGAAACAATGAGCAGTTCTTC | CASGRNNEQFF
TRBJ1-1 | - | TRBV11-3 | - | TGTGCCAGCAGCTTAGACTCCCAAGCCGATAAAGCTTTCTTT | CASSLDSQADKAFF
TRBJ2-3 | few | TRBV7-2 | - | TGTGCCAGCAGCTTAGCAGTGGGAGTACGCACAGATACGCAGTATTTT | CASSLAVGVRTDTQYF
TRBJ1-2 | few | TRBV4-3 | - | TGCGCCAGCAGCCAAGAACGTACGCAGGGTGAATACACCTTC | CASSQERTQGEYTF
TRBJ2-7 | once | TRBV6-2/TRBV6-3 | - | TGTGCCAGCAGTTGGCACAGAATCAACTCCTACGAGCAGTACTTC | CASSWHRINSYEQYF
TRBJ2-5 | - | TRBV12-5 | TRBD2 | TGTGCTAGTGGTTTGTCCCTAGCGGGAGGGTCCGAGACCCAGTACTTC | CASGLSLAGGSETQYF
TRBJ2-1 | - | TRBV24-1 | - | TGTGCCACCAGTGATTTAATGACAAATGAGCAGTTCTTC | CATSDLMTNEQFF
TRBJ2-2 | - | TRBV14 | - | TGTGCCAGCAGCCCGACTTTCACCGGGGAGCTGTTTTTT | CASSPTFTGELFF
TRBJ2-7 | few | TRBV4-1 | TRBD2 | TGCGCCAGCAGCCAATTGTTTGCGGGGGGCTCCCGCGAGCAGTACTTC | CASSQLFAGGSREQYF
TRBJ2-7 | - | TRBV12-3/TRBV12-4 | TRBD1 | TGTGCCAGCAGCCGCTACTCAGGGGGCGAGCAGTACTTC | CASSRYSGGEQYF
TRBJ2-1 | - | TRBV9 | - | TGTGCCAGCAGCGCAGGGCCTAGCTCCTACAATGAGCAGTTCTTC | CASSAGPSSYNEQFF
TRBJ2-7 | - | TRBV29-1 | - | TGCAGCGCGACCGGGAGATTCTACGAGCAGTACTTC | CSATGRFYEQYF
TRBJ2-7 | - | TRBV9 | - | TGTGCCAGCAGCGCAGGGGGGACTTCCCTCTACGAGCAGTACTTC | CASSAGGTSLYEQYF
TRBJ2-1 | - | TRBV6-2/TRBV6-3 | TRBD1 | TGTGCCAGCAGTCCCGGGACAGCTAACACTGAGCAGTTCTTC | CASSPGTANTEQFF
TRBJ2-7 | - | TRBV5-1 | TRBD1 | TGCGCCAGCCGACTTCTTCCGGGACAGGGGGCCGACGAGCAGTACTTC | CASRLLPGQGADEQYF
TRBJ2-5 | - | TRBV5-5 | - | TGTGCCAGCAGCGGCAGGGGACAAGAGACCCAGTACTTC | CASSGRGQETQYF
TRBJ2-1 | - | TRBV10-3 | - | TGTGCCATCAGTGCCGTGAGCTCCTACAATGAGCAGTTCTTC | CAISAVSSYNEQFF
TRBJ2-6 | - | TRBV27 | - | TGTGCCAGCAGTTCAGACCGGAGGTCTGGGGCCAACGTCCTGACTTTC | CASSSDRRSGANVLTF
TRBJ1-4 | - | TRBV5-1 | - | TGCGCCAGCAGCTTAACAGGGTCGGCTAATGAAAAACTGTTTTTT | CASSLTGSANEKLFF
TRBJ2-7 | - | TRBV10-3 | - | TGTGCCATCAAAAAGGGGATGGACGACGAGCAGTACTTC | CAIKKGMDDEQYF
TRBJ2-5 | once | TRBV5-1 | TRBD2 | TGCGCCAGCAGCTTGGGTTCTAGCGGCCAAGAGACCCAGTACTTC | CASSLGSSGQETQYF
TRBJ1-4 | once | TRBV7-8 | - | TGTGCCAGCAGCCTCCGGGAGGGGAGAGATGAAAAACTGTTTTTT | CASSLREGRDEKLFF
TRBJ2-3 | - | TRBV12-3/TRBV12-4 | - | TGTGCCAGCAGTCTCACAGATACGCAGTATTTT | CASSLTDTQYF
TRBJ2-3 | - | TRBV7-9 | TRBD2 | TGTGCCAGCAGCCCATCCACTAGCGCTGGCACAGATACGCAGTATTTT | CASSPSTSAGTDTQYF
TRBJ2-3 | - | TRBV3-1/TRBV3-2 | TRBD2 | TGTGCCAGCAGCCAAGACCGGACTAGCGGGAGGGGCACAGATACGCAGTATTTT | CASSQDRTSGRGTDTQYF
TRBJ2-1 | - | TRBV18 | TRBD2 | TGTGCCAGCTCACCACTACTAGCGGGAGACCATTACAATGAGCAGTTCTTC | CASSPLLAGDHYNEQFF
TRBJ2-1 | - | TRBV10-1 | TRBD2 | TGCGCCAGCAGTGAGCAAGCGGGAGGGAATGAGCAGTTCTTC | CASSEQAGGNEQFF
TRBJ1-2 | - | TRBV5-8 | TRBD1 | TGTGCCAGCCCGCGAGTAGGTGGGACAGGGAGTAACTATGGCTACACCTTC | CASPRVGGTGSNYGYTF
TRBJ2-1 | once | TRBV10-3 | TRBD1 | TGTGCCATCACCGGGACAGGGGACAATGAGCAGTTCTTC | CAITGTGDNEQFF
TRBJ2-2 | - | TRBV27 | - | TGTGCCAGCACCGGGACATTGAACACCGGGGAGCTGTTTTTT | CASTGTLNTGELFF
TRBJ2-1 | - | TRBV27 | TRBD2 | TGTGCCAGCAGCCCATCTAGCGGTGCCGTCAATGAGCAGTTCTTC | CASSPSSGAVNEQFF
TRBJ1-2 | - | TRBV5-4 | TRBD1 | TGTGCCAGCAGCCTCGCTTCGGGACAGGGGGTTTATGGCTACACCTTC | CASSLASGQGVYGYTF
TRBJ1-2 | - | TRBV29-1 | - | TGCAGCCTGGGGGGAGACTATGGCTACACCTTC | CSLGGDYGYTF
TRBJ2-7 | - | TRBV6-2/TRBV6-3 | - | TGTGCCAGCAGTTATTCGGCCTACAGCTCCTACGAGCAGTACTTC | CASSYSAYSSYEQYF
TRBJ1-2 | - | TRBV2 | - | TGTGCCAGCAGTGAATACACAAAGCGAATCTATGGCTACACCTTC | CASSEYTKRIYGYTF
TRBJ2-7 | - | TRBV7-9 | - | TGTGCCAGCAGCTTAGGTCGGACAGCATCGGGCCTAACCTACGAGCAGTACTTC | CASSLGRTASGLTYEQYF
TRBJ2-7 | - | TRBV6-5 | - | TGTGCCAGCAGATTGACAGAGACCTACGAGCAGTACTTC | CASRLTETYEQYF
TRBJ2-5 | - | TRBV9 | - | TGTGCCAGCAGCGTAAATACAGAAGAGACCCAGTACTTC | CASSVNTEETQYF
TRBJ2-3 | - | TRBV2 | TRBD2 | TGTGCCAGCAGACCGACTAGCGGAGACGGGGATACGCAGTATTTT | CASRPTSGDGDTQYF
TRBJ2-3 | - | TRBV5-6 | TRBD2 | TGTGCCAGCAGCTTTCTTCCGGGACTAGCGACAAGCACAGATACGCAGTATTTT | CASSFLPGLATSTDTQYF
TRBJ1-5 | - | TRBV30 | TRBD1 | TGTGCCTGGAGTGGGGGGACAGGGGGATTTCGGCCCCAGCATTTT | CAWSGGTGGFRPQHF
TRBJ2-5 | - | TRBV7-2 | - | TGTGCCAGCAGCTTAGGCGGGTTCTTGGAGACCCAGTACTTC | CASSLGGFLETQYF
TRBJ2-2 | - | TRBV9 | - | TGTGCCAGCAGCGTAGATGGGGGACAAGTTGTACGCGGGGAGCTGTTTTTT | CASSVDGGQVVRGELFF
TRBJ2-1 | - | TRBV9 | - | TGTGCCAGCAGCGTAGGCGTAGCTCCCGTCGATGAGCAGTTCTTC | CASSVGVAPVDEQFF
TRBJ2-6 | - | TRBV20-1 | - | TGCAGTGCTAGTAGGGGCGCGACCTCTGGGGCCAACGTCCTGACTTTC | CSASRGATSGANVLTF
TRBJ2-3 | once | TRBV10-3 | TRBD2 | TGTGCCATCAGTGAGGAGACTAGCGGGGTCGCAGATACGCAGTATTTT | CAISEETSGVADTQYF
TRBJ2-7 | once | TRBV27 | TRBD2 | TGTGCCAGCAGGCGGACTAGCGGGGGGAATTACGAGCAGTACTTC | CASRRTSGGNYEQYF